This TCR beta chain was identified during a study of OX40 agonist ivuxolimab in advanced cancers. Across the whole study: The eligibility criteria allowed prior anti-PD-1, anti-PD-L1 or anti-CTLA-4 therapy, and approximately 40% had some. Partial responses, seen in three patients, involved one hepatocellular carcinoma and two cutaneous melanomas.

The CDR3 is 15 residues long. Germline V CDR1 and CDR2: MGHRA, YSYEKL. The J segment lost 6 bases and the V segment lost 3 bases, leaving 8 bases of the junction unmatched. In this sample, this clone turned up once. What it recognizes is unknown. Only in-frame clones appear in the TCRdb table, and some are missing; sequencing was by immunoSEQ multiplex PCR. This sample carries some 73,000 clones, over 80% of them seen once, and the ten largest clones take approximately 11%. Notes on the study in general: In a subset of nonresponders, normalized T-cell clonal expansion was also low.

The chain couples TRBV4-1 to TRBJ1-5; 7 positions match TRBD1. This specimen was CD4+ or CD8+ T cells sorted from blood, taken in a trial of the OX40 agonist ivuxolimab. This receptor was obtained from an adult with an advanced solid tumor such as melanoma, head and neck, liver or kidney cancer. The CDR3 spells CASSQGTVQSQPQHF. For the CDR3, the DNA is TGCGCCAGCAGCCAGGGGACAGTGCAATCTCAGCCCCAGCATTTT.